These T cell receptor beta chains were read from a single sample in a study of vaccination effects on CD4 cells after COVID-19. Sequencing used immunoSEQ multiplex PCR; TCRdb keeps in-frame clones, though not all of them. The sample includes tens of thousands of clones, about 70% seen only once; the top ten take roughly 22%. Their antigen targets remain unknown. Sequencing was performed on CD4+ T cells from PBMCs cultured with HCoV-NL63 spike peptides, taken before COVID-19 vaccination. These receptors were taken from a human donor who received a COVID-19 vaccine. The CDR3 runs from the conserved cysteine through the conserved F or W. The D gene is left open where the match is weak. Part of the rows lack a size; the others show once, few, many or a class for expanded clones.

clone size,D gene,J gene,V gene,CDR3 DNA,CDR3 protein
-,-,TRBJ1-2,TRBV6-5,TGTGCCAGCAGTGACTCCCGGGACGTCGGCGGCTACACCTTC,CASSDSRDVGGYTF
few,TRBD1,TRBJ1-6,TRBV18,TGTGCCAGCTCACCGGGACAGGCGGCAGGATCACCCCTCCACTTT,CASSPGQAAGSPLHF
few,-,TRBJ1-6,TRBV30,TGTGCCTGCCAACCCCCCTCGGGGGGGCTTTATAATTCACCCCTCCACTTT,CACQPPSGGLYNSPLHF
-,-,TRBJ1-2,TRBV7-9,TGTGCCAGCAGCTTAGCCCCAGGGGCGCACTATGGCTACACCTTC,CASSLAPGAHYGYTF
-,-,TRBJ2-4,TRBV4-1,TGCGCCAGCAGCCACGGCCGCTTAGCCAAAAACATTCAGTACTTC,CASSHGRLAKNIQYF
-,-,TRBJ1-6,TRBV9,TGTGCCAGCAGCCCCGCCGGGAACTCCTATAATTCACCCCTCCACTTT,CASSPAGNSYNSPLHF
-,-,TRBJ2-7,TRBV30,TGTGCCTGGAGTGTATTGCGAACCGAGCAGTACTTC,CAWSVLRTEQYF
-,-,TRBJ1-1,TRBV29-1,TGCAGCGTCTCCGGGACCATGAACACTGAAGCTTTCTTT,CSVSGTMNTEAFF
-,-,TRBJ1-5,TRBV7-5,TGTGAACCGCAGCTAGGGGCCAGCAATCAGCCCCAGCATTTT,CEPQLGASNQPQHF
-,-,TRBJ2-1,TRBV7-9,TGTGCCAGCAGCTTAACTCAGGGGATGAATGAGCAGTTCTTC,CASSLTQGMNEQFF
-,TRBD1,TRBJ1-5,TRBV5-5,TGTGCCAGCAGCTTTACAGGGGTTGATCAGCCCCAGCATTTT,CASSFTGVDQPQHF
-,-,TRBJ1-5,TRBV2,TGTGCCAGCAGATCCGACGGGCAGGGAGGCAATCAGCCCCAGCATTTT,CASRSDGQGGNQPQHF
few,TRBD1,TRBJ1-2,TRBV6-1,TGTGCCAGCAGTGAAGGGGGGACAGGGTACGGCTACACCTTC,CASSEGGTGYGYTF
-,TRBD2,TRBJ2-7,TRBV4-2,TGTGCCAGCAGCCAACTGAGCGGGGGGTACGAGCAGTACTTC,CASSQLSGGYEQYF
-,TRBD2,TRBJ2-5,TRBV29-1,TGCAGCGGTACTAGCGGGACTCGGGAGACCCAGTACTTC,CSGTSGTRETQYF
-,-,TRBJ1-5,TRBV10-2,TGCGCCAGCAGGGGGGCCCAAGGGGCCGGGCAGCCCCAGCATTTT,CASRGAQGAGQPQHF
-,-,TRBJ1-5,TRBV2,TGTGCCAGCAGTGAAGGTTGGGGGAAGCGGAGCAATCAGCCCCAGCATTTT,CASSEGWGKRSNQPQHF
-,TRBD1,TRBJ2-7,TRBV27,TGTGCCAGCAGTTCCAGGGGGCGTAAGTCCTACGAGCAGTACTTC,CASSSRGRKSYEQYF
-,-,TRBJ2-7,TRBV12-3/TRBV12-4,TGTGCCAGCCGAGAGAACAGGGAATACGAGCAGTACTTC,CASRENREYEQYF
-,-,TRBJ2-7,TRBV6-6,TGTGCCAGCAGCCGAAGGGACCACAACCCTGACGAGCAGTACTTC,CASSRRDHNPDEQYF
-,TRBD2,TRBJ2-2,TRBV30,TGTGCCTGGAGTGTACAACGGACTAGCCATAACACCGGGGAGCTGTTTTTT,CAWSVQRTSHNTGELFF
-,-,TRBJ2-2,TRBV28,TGTGCCAGCAAAATCATAGGGGACACCGGGGAGCTGTTTTTT,CASKIIGDTGELFF
-,-,TRBJ1-5,TRBV7-8,TGTGCCAGCAGCTATGACAATCAGGGGCTCAATCAGCCCCAGCATTTT,CASSYDNQGLNQPQHF